This is a list of T cell receptor beta chains from one sample in a study of cytomegalovirus exposure and HLA in healthy donors. Profiled with immunoSEQ multiplex PCR; TCRdb holds only in-frame clones, not every one. The table shows 210,000 or so clones, with roughly 88% occurring only once. Sequencing was carried out using PBMCs. The source is a boy younger than 10 in good health and CMV-seronegative. Each CDR3 is given with its conserved first and last residue. D genes are given only for firm matches. A clone size is listed for some rows: how often the clone was seen (once, few, many), or a class if it is expanded.

V gene,D gene,J gene,clone size,CDR3 DNA,CDR3 protein
TRBV7-9,.,TRBJ2-7,.,TGTGCCAGCAGCTTAGTCGTAACAGGGAACTACGAGCAGTACTTC,CASSLVVTGNYEQYF
TRBV2,TRBD2,TRBJ2-3,.,TGTGCCAGCAGTGATGCGGGGGTGGGAGGCGGAGATACGCAGTATTTT,CASSDAGVGGGDTQYF
TRBV6-5,TRBD1,TRBJ2-5,.,TGTGCCAGCTATGGGGACAGGCGTGAGACCCAGTACTTC,CASYGDRRETQYF
TRBV2,.,TRBJ2-5,.,TGTGCCAGCAGTGCCGAGAATATCCCGGGGACCCAGTACTTC,CASSAENIPGTQYF
TRBV7-6,TRBD1,TRBJ2-5,.,TGTGCCAGCAGATCTCAGGGGGCTGACGAGACCCAGTACTTC,CASRSQGADETQYF
TRBV27,TRBD1,TRBJ2-1,.,TGTGCATCCCGGGAAGGAAGGGACAGTGAGCAGTTCTTC,CASREGRDSEQFF
TRBV6-5,.,TRBJ1-4,.,TGTGCCGCCGGACCCTCGTCGGGGGATTATGAAAAACTGTTTTTT,CAAGPSSGDYEKLFF
TRBV6-1,.,TRBJ1-5,few,TGTGCCAGTAACAGGTATAGCAATCAGCCCCAGCATTTT,CASNRYSNQPQHF
TRBV5-4,TRBD2,TRBJ2-7,.,TGTGCCAGCAGCACCGGGACTAGCGGGGGTGTATACGAGCAGTACTTC,CASSTGTSGGVYEQYF
TRBV4-2,.,TRBJ2-7,.,TGTGTCAGCAGCCAAGACGAGACTAGCTACGAGCAGTACTTC,CVSSQDETSYEQYF
TRBV6-6,TRBD1,TRBJ1-1,.,TGTGCCAGCGGCCCCCAGGGGGGACCCGGGAACACTGAAGCTTTCTTT,CASGPQGGPGNTEAFF
TRBV10-3,.,TRBJ2-3,.,TGTGCCATCAGAGGGAGAAAGGCGGATACGCAGTATTTT,CAIRGRKADTQYF
TRBV19,.,TRBJ1-4,.,TGTGCCAGTAGTACCTTCTTGGACAGCTACAATGAAAAACTGTTTTTT,CASSTFLDSYNEKLFF
TRBV27,TRBD1,TRBJ2-3,.,TGTGCCAGCAGTCCCGGGACAGGGGGCTGGACAGATACGCAGTATTTT,CASSPGTGGWTDTQYF
TRBV6-5,.,TRBJ1-1,few,TGTGCCAGCAGAGTACTCAGGCTAAACACTGAAGCTTTCTTT,CASRVLRLNTEAFF
TRBV30,.,TRBJ1-4,.,TGTGCCTGGAGTGAGTTAGGGGCGTCTAATGAAAAACTGTTTTTT,CAWSELGASNEKLFF
TRBV5-1,.,TRBJ1-1,.,TGCGCCAGCAGCCACAGGGAGGGGGCTGAAGCTTTCTTT,CASSHREGAEAFF
TRBV27,TRBD2,TRBJ2-5,.,TGTGCCAGCAGTTTAAGAGCGGGAGGCCGGTGGACCCAGTACTTC,CASSLRAGGRWTQYF
TRBV5-6,TRBD1,TRBJ2-1,.,TGTGCCAGCAGCCCGGACAGGGCCCCGCTCAGGGAGCAGTTCTTC,CASSPDRAPLREQFF
TRBV6-1,.,TRBJ1-4,.,TGTGCCAGCAGTGAGCTCGACAGGCTATCAACTAATGAAAAACTGTTTTTT,CASSELDRLSTNEKLFF
TRBV9,TRBD1,TRBJ2-2,.,TGTGCCAGCAGCGCGAGACCGGGACAGGGCCTTCCCGGGGAGCTGTTTTTT,CASSARPGQGLPGELFF
TRBV13,.,TRBJ1-6,.,TGTGCCAGCAGCAAATCACCCCGGGGTTATAATTCACCCCTCCACTTT,CASSKSPRGYNSPLHF
TRBV13,.,TRBJ2-1,.,TGTGCCAGCAGCTTAAATCACGGGTTTAATGAGCAGTTCTTC,CASSLNHGFNEQFF
TRBV11-2,.,TRBJ1-1,.,TGTGCCAGCAGCTCCGCCGGGATCGGAGCTTTCTTT,CASSSAGIGAFF
TRBV5-8,.,TRBJ2-6,.,TGTGCCAGCAGCCTCAGCTCTGGGGCCAACGTCCTGACTTTC,CASSLSSGANVLTF
TRBV11-2,.,TRBJ2-7,.,TGTGCCAGCAGCGACCGGACAGCCCGTATTTCCTACGAGCAGTACTTC,CASSDRTARISYEQYF
TRBV19,TRBD2,TRBJ2-7,.,TGTGCCAGTAGTATCGCTAGCGGGGGCTTTAGAACGATACACGAGCAGTACTTC,CASSIASGGFRTIHEQYF
TRBV7-6,.,TRBJ1-1,.,TGTGCCAGCAGCTTAGGGGACTTGACTGAAGCTTTCTTT,CASSLGDLTEAFF
TRBV6-1,TRBD2,TRBJ2-5,.,TGTGCCAGCAGTGAGGCGGGGGGCCGGGAGACCCAGTACTTC,CASSEAGGRETQYF
TRBV6-6,.,TRBJ1-2,.,TGTGCCAGCAGTTACTCCGACGGTCAGGGGAACGGCTACACCTTC,CASSYSDGQGNGYTF
TRBV2,.,TRBJ2-2,.,TGTGCCAGCAGTCTCGGGAACACCGGGGAGCTGTTTTTT,CASSLGNTGELFF
TRBV2,.,TRBJ2-1,.,TGTGCCAGCAGTGAAGCTAGTGAGCAGTTCTTC,CASSEASEQFF
TRBV5-6,.,TRBJ1-1,.,TGTGCCAGCAGCTGGAGACCCTGGACGAGGGACACTGAAGCTTTCTTT,CASSWRPWTRDTEAFF
TRBV4-2,.,TRBJ2-1,.,TGTGCCAGCAGCCAAGGCGTCGCTTACAATGAGCAGTTCTTC,CASSQGVAYNEQFF
TRBV11-2,TRBD1,TRBJ1-1,once,TGTGCCAGCAGCACGCGACAGGGGAACACTGAAGCTTTCTTT,CASSTRQGNTEAFF
TRBV11-2,.,TRBJ2-1,.,TGTGCCAGCAGCTTAGTTGGAGCGTTTTACAATGAGCAGTTCTTC,CASSLVGAFYNEQFF
TRBV10-1,TRBD1,TRBJ1-2,once,TGCGCCAGCAGTGCCTTTACAGGGGAAGGCTACACCTTC,CASSAFTGEGYTF
TRBV4-2,.,TRBJ2-3,once,TGTGCCAGCAGCCAAGATCCAGGGATATTAACAGATACGCAGTATTTT,CASSQDPGILTDTQYF